The clone carrying this T cell receptor beta chain is termed large. What it recognizes is unknown. This sample is drawn from a study of CD4 T cell repertoires in COVID-19. Clones were sequenced by immunoSEQ multiplex PCR, and TCRdb holds only the in-frame ones, with some missing. Here the sample spans roughly 560 clones, about 20% being singletons. The germline V and J ends were trimmed by 6 bases and 12 bases, with 12 bases remaining between them. In germline, CDR1 is LNHDA, CDR2 SQIVND (reference sequence). The CDR3 runs to 11 residues. Stimulation with autologous monocytes and recombinant SARS-CoV-2 spike or nucleoprotein produced proliferating antigen-reactive T cell lines.

The gene calls are TRBV19 and TRBJ1-5; no definite D call. The sample was circulating follicular helper CD4+ T cells, cultured in vitro, taken after recovery from COVID-19. This TCR was recovered from a human donor who had COVID-19. In DNA form, the CDR3 reads TGTGCCAGTAGCACTCTCGCAGACCAGCATTTT. Its protein is CASSTLADQHF.